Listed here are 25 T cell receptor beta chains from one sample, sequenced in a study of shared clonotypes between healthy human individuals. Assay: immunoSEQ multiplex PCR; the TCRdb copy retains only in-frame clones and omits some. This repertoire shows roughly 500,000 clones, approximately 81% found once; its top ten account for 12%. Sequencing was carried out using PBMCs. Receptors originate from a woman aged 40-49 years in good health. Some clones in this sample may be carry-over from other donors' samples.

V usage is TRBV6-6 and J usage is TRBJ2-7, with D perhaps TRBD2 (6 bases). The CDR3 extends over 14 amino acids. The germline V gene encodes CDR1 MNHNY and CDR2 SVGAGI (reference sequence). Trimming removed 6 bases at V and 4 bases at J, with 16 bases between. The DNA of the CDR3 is TGTGCCAGCAGCCCCGGGACTCGAGCGTACGAGCAGTACTTC. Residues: CASSPGTRAYEQYF.

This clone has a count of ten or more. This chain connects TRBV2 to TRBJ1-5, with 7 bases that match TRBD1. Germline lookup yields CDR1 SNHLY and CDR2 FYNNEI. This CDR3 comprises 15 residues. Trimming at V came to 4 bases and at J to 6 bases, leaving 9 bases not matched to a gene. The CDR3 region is CASSGDGGGLQPQHF. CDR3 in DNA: TGTGCCAGCAGTGGGGACGGAGGGGGCCTTCAGCCCCAGCATTTT.

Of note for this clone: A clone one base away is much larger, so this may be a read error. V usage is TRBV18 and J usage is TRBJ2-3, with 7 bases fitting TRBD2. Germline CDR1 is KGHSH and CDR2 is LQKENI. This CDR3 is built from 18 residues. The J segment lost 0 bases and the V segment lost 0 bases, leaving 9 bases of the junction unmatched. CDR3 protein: CASSPPPSGLPSTDTQYF. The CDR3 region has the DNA TGTGCCAGCTCACCACCGCCTAGCGGATTACCTAGCACAGATACGCAGTATTTT.

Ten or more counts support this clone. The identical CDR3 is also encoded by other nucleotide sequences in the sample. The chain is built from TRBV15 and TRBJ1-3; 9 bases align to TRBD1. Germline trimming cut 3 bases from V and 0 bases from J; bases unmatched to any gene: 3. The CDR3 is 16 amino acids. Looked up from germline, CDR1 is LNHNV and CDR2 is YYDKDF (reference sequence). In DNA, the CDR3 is TGTGCCACCAGCAGGGACAGGGGATTCTCTGGAAACACCATATATTTT. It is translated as CATSRDRGFSGNTIYF.

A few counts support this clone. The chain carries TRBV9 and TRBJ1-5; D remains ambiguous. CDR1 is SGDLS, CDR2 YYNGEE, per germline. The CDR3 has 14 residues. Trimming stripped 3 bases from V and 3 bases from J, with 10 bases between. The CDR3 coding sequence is TGTGCCAGCAGCGCGGGCCCAATCAATCAGCCCCAGCATTTT. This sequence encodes CASSAGPINQPQHF.

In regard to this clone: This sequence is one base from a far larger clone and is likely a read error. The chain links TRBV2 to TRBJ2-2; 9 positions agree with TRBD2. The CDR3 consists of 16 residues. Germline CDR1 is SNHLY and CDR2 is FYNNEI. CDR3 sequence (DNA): TGTGGCAGCAGCGGCGGGACTAGCATAGTGGCCGGGGAGCTGTTTTTT. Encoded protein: CGSSGGTSIVAGELFF.

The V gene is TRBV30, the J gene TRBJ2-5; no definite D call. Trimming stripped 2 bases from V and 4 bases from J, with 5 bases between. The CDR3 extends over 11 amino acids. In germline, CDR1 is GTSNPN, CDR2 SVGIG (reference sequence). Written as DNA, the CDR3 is TGTGCCTGGAGTAGTTTAGAGACCCAGTACTTC. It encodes CAWSSLETQYF.

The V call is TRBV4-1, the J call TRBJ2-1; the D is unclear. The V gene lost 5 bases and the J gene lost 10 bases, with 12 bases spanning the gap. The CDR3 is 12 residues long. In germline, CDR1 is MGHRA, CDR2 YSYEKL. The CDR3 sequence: CASSNWASEQFF. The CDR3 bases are TGCGCCAGCAGCAATTGGGCGTCGGAGCAGTTCTTC.

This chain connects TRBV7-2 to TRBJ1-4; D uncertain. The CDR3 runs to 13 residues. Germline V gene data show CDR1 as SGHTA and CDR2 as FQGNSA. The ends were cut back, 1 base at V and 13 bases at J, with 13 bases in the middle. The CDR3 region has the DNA TGTGCCAGCAGCTTAGTAACAGATTCGGGACTGTTTTTT. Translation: CASSLVTDSGLFF.

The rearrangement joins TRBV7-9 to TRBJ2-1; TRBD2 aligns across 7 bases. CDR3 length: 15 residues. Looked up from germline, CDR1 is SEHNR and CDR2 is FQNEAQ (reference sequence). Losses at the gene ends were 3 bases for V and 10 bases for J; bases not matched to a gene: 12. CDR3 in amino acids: CASSFGTILHGEQFF. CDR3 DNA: TGTGCCAGCAGCTTTGGGACTATACTACATGGGGAGCAGTTCTTC.

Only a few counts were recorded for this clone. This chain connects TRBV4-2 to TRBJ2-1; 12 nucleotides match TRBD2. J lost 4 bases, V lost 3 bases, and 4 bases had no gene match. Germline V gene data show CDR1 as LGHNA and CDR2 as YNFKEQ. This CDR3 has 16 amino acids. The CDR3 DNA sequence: TGTGCCAGCAGCCAGGAGACTAGCGGGGGATACAATGAGCAGTTCTTC. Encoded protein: CASSQETSGGYNEQFF.

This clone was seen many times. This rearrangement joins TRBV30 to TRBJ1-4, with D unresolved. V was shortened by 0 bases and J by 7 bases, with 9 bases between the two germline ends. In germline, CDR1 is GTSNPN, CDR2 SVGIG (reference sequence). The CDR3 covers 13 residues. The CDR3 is CAWSVPRGEKLFF. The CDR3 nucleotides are TGTGCCTGGAGTGTACCGCGGGGTGAAAAACTGTTTTTT.

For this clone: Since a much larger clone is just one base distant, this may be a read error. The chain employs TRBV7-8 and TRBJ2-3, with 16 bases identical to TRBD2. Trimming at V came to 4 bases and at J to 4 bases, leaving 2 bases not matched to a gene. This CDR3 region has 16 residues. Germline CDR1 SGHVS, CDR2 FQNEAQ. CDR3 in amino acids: CASSSGLAGGADTQYF. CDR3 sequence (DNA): TGTGCCAGCAGCTCGGGACTAGCGGGAGGGGCAGATACGCAGTATTTT.

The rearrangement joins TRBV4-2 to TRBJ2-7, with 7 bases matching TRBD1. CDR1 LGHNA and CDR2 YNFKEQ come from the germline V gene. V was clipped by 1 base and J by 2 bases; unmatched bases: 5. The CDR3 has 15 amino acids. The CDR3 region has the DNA TGTGCCAGCAGCCAAGTGGGACAGACCGCCTACGAGCAGTACTTC. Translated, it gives CASSQVGQTAYEQYF.

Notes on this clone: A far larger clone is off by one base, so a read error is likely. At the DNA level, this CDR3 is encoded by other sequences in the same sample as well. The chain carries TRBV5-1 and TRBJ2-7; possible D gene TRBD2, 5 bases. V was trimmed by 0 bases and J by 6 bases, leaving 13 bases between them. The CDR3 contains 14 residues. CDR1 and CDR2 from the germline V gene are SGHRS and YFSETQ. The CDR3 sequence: CASSLDGLGTEQYF. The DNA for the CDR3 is TGCGCCAGCAGCTTGGACGGACTGGGAACCGAGCAGTACTTC.

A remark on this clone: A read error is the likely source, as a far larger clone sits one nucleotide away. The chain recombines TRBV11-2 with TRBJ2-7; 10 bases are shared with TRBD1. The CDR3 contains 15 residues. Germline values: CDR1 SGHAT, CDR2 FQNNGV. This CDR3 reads CVSSWRPGQGSEQYF. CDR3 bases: TGTGTCAGCAGCTGGAGACCGGGACAGGGGTCCGAGCAGTACTTC.

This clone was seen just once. The CDR3 DNA sequence: TGCGCCAGCAGCCAAGCGGGACAGGGGATCTCTGGCTACACCTTC. The encoded protein is CASSQAGQGISGYTF. This rearrangement joins TRBV4-1 to TRBJ1-2; 10 bases align to TRBD1. V shed 1 base and J 7 bases; nucleotides not matched to a gene: 6. Germline V gene lookup returns CDR1 MGHRA and CDR2 YSYEKL. There are 15 residues in the CDR3.

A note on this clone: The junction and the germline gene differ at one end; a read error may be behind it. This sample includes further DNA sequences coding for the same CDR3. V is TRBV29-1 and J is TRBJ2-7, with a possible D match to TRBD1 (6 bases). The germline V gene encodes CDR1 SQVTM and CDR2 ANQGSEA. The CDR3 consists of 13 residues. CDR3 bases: TGCAGCGTTGTGAGACAGCTGACAGGAGAGCAGTATTTC. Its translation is CSVVRQLTGEQYF.

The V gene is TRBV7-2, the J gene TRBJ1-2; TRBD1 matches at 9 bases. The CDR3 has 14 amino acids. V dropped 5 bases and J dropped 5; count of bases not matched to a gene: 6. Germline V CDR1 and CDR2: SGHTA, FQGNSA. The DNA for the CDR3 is TGTGCCAGCAGCCCCCGGGACAGGGCATATGGCTACACCTTC. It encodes CASSPRDRAYGYTF.

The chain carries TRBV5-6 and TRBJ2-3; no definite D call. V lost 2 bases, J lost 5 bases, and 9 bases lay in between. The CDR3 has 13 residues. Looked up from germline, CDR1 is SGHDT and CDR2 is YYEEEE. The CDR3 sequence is CASSLPQLDTQYF. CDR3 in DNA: TGTGCCAGCAGCTTACCACAACTAGATACGCAGTATTTT.

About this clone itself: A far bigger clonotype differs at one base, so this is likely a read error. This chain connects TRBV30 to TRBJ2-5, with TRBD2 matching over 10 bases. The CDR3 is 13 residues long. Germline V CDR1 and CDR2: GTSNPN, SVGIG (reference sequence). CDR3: CARSRLAGETQYF. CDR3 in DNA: TGTGCCCGGAGTCGACTAGCGGGAGAGACCCAGTACTTC.

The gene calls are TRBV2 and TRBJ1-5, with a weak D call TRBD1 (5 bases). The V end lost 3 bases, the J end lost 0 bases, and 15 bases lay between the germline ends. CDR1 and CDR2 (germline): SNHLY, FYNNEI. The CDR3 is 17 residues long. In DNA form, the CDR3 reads TGTGCCAGCAGTGAGCTGGCCAGGGCTTTTAGCAATCAGCCCCAGCATTTT. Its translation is CASSELARAFSNQPQHF. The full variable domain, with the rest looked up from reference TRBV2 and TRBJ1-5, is EPEVTQTPSHQVTQMGQEVILRCVPISNHLYFYWYRQILGQKVEFLVSFYNNEISEKSEIFDDQFSVERPDGSNFTLKIRSTKLEDSAMYFCASSELARAFSNQPQHFGDGTRLSIL.

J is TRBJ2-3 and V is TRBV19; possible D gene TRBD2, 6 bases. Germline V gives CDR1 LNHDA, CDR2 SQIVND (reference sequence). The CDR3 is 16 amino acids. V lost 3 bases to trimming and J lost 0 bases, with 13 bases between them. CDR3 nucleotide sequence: TGTGCCAGTAGTATCGGTAGCGGCCCTAGCACAGATACGCAGTATTTT. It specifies CASSIGSGPSTDTQYF.

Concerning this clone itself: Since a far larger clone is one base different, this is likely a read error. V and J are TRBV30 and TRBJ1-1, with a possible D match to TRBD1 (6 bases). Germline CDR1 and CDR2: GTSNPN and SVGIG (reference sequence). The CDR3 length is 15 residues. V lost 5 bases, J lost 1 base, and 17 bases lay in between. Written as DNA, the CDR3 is TGTGCCTGGGGCCTTGGACAGAAAAAGAACACTGAAGCTTTCTTT. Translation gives CAWGLGQKKNTEAFF.

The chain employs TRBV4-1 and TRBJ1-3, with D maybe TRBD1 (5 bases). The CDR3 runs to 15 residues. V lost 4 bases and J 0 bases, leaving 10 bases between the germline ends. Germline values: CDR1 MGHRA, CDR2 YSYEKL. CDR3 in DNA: TGCGCCAGCAGCCTTTCGGACACCTCTGGAAACACCATATATTTT. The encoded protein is CASSLSDTSGNTIYF.